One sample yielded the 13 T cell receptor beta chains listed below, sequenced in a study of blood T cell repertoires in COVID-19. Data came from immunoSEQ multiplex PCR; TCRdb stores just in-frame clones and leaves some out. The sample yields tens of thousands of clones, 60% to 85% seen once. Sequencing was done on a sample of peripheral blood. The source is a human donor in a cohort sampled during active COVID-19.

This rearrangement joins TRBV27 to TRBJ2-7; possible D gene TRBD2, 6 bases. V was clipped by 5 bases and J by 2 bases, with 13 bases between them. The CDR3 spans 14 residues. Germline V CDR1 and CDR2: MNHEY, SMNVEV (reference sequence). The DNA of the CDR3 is TGTGCCAGCAGTCCTGGGAGGCAGGCCTACGAGCAGTACTTC. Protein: CASSPGRQAYEQYF.

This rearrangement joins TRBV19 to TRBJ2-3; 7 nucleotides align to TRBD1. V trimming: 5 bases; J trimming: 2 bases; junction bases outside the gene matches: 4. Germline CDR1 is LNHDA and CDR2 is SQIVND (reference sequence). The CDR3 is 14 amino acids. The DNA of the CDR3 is TGTGCCAGTAGTTCCGGGACAGTCACAGATACGCAGTATTTT. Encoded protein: CASSSGTVTDTQYF.

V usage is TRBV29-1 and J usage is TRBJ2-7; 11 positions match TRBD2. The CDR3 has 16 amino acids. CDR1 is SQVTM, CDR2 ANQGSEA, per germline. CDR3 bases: TGCAGTGTCATGGGGACTAGCGGTTCTAGGGGCTACGAGCAGTACTTC. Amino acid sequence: CSVMGTSGSRGYEQYF.

The CDR3 coding sequence is TGTGCCTCTCATCCCCAGGGCAGGTCCTACAATGAGCAGTTCTTC. It specifies CASHPQGRSYNEQFF. V and J are TRBV2 and TRBJ2-1; D possibly corresponds to TRBD1 (5 bases). Trimming stripped 11 bases from V and 1 base from J, with 18 bases between. Germline CDR1 is SNHLY and CDR2 is FYNNEI. This CDR3 region has 15 residues.

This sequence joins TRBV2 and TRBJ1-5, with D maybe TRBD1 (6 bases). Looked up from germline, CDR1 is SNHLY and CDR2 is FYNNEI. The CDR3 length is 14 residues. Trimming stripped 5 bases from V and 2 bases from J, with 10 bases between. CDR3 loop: CASSKDRGNQPQHF. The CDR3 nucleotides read TGTGCCAGCAGTAAGGACAGAGGCAATCAGCCCCAGCATTTT.

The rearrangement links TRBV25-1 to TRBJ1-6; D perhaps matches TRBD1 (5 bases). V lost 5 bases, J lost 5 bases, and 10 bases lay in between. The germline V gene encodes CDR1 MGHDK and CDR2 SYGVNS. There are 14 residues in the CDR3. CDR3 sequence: CASSPGLHNSPLHF. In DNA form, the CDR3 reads TGTGCCAGCAGTCCGGGACTGCATAATTCACCCCTCCACTTT.

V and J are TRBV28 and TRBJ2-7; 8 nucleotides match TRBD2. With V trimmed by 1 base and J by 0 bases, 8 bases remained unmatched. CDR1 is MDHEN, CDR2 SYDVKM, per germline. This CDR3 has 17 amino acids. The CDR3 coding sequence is TGTGCCAGCAGTTTATTAACTAGCGGAGGGAACTCCTACGAGCAGTACTTC. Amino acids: CASSLLTSGGNSYEQYF.

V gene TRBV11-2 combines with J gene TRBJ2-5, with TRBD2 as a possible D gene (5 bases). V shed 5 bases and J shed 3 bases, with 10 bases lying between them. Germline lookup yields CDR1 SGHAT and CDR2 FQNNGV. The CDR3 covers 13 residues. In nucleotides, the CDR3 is TGTGCCAGCAGCCCACGGGGTAAAGAGACCCAGTACTTC. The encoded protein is CASSPRGKETQYF.

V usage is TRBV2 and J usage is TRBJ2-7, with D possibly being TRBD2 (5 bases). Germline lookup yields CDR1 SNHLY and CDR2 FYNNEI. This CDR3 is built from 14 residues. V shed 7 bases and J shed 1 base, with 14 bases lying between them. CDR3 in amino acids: CASTVDSVSYEQYF. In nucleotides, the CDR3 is TGTGCCAGCACTGTGGATAGCGTTTCCTACGAGCAGTACTTC. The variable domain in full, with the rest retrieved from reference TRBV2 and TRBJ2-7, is EPEVTQTPSHQVTQMGQEVILRCVPISNHLYFYWYRQILGQKVEFLVSFYNNEISEKSEIFDDQFSVERPDGSNFTLKIRSTKLEDSAMYFCASTVDSVSYEQYFGPGTRLTVT.

CDR3 sequence (DNA): TGTGCCTCAAACGGGGACAGGGGAAATCAGCCCCAGCATTTT. It yields the protein CASNGDRGNQPQHF. The chain recombines TRBV10-3 with TRBJ1-5; 10 bases map to TRBD1. The CDR3 runs 14 residues. J was trimmed by 4 bases and V by 11 bases; bases with no gene match: 8. Per germline, CDR1 ENHRY and CDR2 SYGVKD.

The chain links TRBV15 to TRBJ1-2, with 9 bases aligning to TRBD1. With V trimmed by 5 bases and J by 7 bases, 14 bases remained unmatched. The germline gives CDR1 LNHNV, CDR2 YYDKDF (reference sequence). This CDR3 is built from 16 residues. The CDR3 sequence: CATSGGATRDRAGYTF. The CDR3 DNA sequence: TGTGCCACCAGCGGAGGGGCCACCCGGGACAGGGCTGGCTACACCTTC.

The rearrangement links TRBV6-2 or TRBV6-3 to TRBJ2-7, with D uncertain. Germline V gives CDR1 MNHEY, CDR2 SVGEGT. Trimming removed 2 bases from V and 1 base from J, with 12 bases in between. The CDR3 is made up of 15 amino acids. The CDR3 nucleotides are TGTGCCAGCAGTTACGACAAAACCCTTTCCTACGAGCAGTACTTC. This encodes CASSYDKTLSYEQYF.

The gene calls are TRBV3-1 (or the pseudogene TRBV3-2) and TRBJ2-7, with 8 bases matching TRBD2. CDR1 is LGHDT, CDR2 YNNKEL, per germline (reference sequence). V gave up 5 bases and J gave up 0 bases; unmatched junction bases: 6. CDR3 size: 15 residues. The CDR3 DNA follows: TGTGCCAGCAGCGGCGGGGCGGGAGGCTCCTACGAGCAGTACTTC. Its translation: CASSGGAGGSYEQYF.